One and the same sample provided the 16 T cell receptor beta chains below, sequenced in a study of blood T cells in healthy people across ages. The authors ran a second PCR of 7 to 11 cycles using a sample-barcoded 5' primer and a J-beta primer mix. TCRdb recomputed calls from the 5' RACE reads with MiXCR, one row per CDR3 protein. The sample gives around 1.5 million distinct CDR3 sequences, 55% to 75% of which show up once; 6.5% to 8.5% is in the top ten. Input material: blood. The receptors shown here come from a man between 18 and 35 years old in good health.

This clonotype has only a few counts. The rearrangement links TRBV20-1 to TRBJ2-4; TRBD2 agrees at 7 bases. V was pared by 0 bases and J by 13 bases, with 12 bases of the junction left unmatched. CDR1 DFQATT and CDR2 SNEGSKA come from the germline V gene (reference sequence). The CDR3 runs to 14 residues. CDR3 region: CSARDLPGSGEQYF. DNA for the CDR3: TGCAGTGCTAGAGATCTCCCCGGGAGCGGGGAGCAGTACTTC.

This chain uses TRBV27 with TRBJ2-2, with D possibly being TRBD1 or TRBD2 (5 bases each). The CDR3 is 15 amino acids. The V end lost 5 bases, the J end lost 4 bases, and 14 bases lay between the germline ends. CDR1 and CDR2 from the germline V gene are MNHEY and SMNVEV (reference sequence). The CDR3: CASSTGARLTGELFF. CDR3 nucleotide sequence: TGTGCCAGCAGTACCGGGGCTAGGCTCACCGGGGAGCTGTTTTTT.

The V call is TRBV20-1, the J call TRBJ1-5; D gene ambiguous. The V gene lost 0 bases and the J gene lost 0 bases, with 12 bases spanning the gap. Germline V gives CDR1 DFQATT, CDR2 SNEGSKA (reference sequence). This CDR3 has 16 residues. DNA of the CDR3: TGCAGTGCTAGAGATGCTGATCAGTATAGCAATCAGCCCCAGCATTTT. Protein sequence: CSARDADQYSNQPQHF.

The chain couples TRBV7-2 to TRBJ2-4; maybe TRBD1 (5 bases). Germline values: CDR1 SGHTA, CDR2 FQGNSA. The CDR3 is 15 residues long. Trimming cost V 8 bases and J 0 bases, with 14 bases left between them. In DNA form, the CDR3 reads TGTGCCAGCGGGGCCCCCGAACTAGCCAAAAACATTCAGTACTTC. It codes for CASGAPELAKNIQYF.

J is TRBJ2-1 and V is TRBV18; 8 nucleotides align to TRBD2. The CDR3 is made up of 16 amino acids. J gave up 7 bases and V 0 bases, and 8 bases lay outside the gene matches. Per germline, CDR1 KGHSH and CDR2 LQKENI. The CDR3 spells CASSPPELAVVNEQFF. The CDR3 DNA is TGTGCCAGCTCACCACCGGAACTAGCGGTCGTTAATGAGCAGTTCTTC.

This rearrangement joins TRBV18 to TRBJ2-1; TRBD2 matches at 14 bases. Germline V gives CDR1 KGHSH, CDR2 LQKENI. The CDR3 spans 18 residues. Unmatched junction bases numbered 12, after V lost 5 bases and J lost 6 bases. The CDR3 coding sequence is TGTGCCAGCTCATCCCGACTAGCGGGAGGGCTCTATACCAATGAGCAGTTCTTC. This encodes CASSSRLAGGLYTNEQFF. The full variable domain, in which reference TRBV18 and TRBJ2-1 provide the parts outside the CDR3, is NAGVMQNPRHLVRRRGQEARLRCSPMKGHSHVYWYRQLPEEGLKFMVYLQKENIIDESGMPKERFSAEFPKEGPSILRIQQVVRGDSAAYFCASSSRLAGGLYTNEQFFGPGTRLTVL.

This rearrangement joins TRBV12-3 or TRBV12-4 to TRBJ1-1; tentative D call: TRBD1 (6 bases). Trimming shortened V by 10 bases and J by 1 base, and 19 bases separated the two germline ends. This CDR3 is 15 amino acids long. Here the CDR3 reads CATHPDSGPNTEAFF. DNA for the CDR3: TGTGCCACCCACCCGGACAGCGGCCCGAACACTGAAGCTTTCTTT.

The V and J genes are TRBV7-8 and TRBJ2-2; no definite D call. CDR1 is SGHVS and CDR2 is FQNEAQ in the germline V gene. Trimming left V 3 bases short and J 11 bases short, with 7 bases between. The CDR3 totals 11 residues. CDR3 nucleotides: TGTGCCAGCAGCTTGTCAATTGAGCTGTTTTTT. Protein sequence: CASSLSIELFF.

The CDR3 is CASSGGPLEGGEQYF. CDR3 DNA sequence: TGTGCCAGCAGTGGCGGACCCCTTGAAGGGGGGGAGCAGTACTTC. This chain links TRBV6-6 with TRBJ2-7; D may be TRBD1 or TRBD2 (6 bases each). The CDR3 covers 15 residues. V lost 5 bases to trimming and J lost 7 bases, with 21 bases between them. Per the germline V gene, CDR1 is MNHNY and CDR2 is SVGAGI (reference sequence).

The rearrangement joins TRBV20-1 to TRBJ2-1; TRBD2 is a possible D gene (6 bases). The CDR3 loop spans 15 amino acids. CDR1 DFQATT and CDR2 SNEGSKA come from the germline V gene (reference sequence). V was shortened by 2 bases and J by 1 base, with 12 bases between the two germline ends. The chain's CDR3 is CSARWFAGSYNEQFF. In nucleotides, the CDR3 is TGCAGTGCTAGATGGTTTGCGGGGTCCTACAATGAGCAGTTCTTC.

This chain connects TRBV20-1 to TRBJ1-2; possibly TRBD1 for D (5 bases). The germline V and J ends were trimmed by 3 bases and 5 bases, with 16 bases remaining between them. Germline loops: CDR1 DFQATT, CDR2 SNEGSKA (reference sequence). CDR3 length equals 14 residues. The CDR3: CSASVGAKGYGYTF. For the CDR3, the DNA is TGCAGTGCTAGCGTCGGAGCCAAGGGGTATGGCTACACCTTC.

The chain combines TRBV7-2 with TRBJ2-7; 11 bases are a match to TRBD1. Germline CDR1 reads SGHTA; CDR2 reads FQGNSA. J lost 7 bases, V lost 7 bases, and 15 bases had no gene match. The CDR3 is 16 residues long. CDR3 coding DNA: TGTGCCAGCACCATCCTAAGGGGGACAGGGGGTTCGGAGCAGTACTTC. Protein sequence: CASTILRGTGGSEQYF.

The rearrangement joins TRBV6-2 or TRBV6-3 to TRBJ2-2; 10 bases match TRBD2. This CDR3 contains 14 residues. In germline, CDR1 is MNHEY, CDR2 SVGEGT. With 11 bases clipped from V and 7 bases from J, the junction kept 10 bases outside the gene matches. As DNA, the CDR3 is TGTGCCGGTCAGAGCGGGAGGGCGGACGGGGAGCTGTTTTTT. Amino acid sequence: CAGQSGRADGELFF.

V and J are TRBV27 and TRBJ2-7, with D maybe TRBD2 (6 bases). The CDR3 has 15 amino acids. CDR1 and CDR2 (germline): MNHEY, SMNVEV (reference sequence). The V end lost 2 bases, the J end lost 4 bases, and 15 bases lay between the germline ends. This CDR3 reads CASSLGGTQFYEQYF. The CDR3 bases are TGTGCCAGCAGTTTAGGGGGGACCCAATTTTACGAGCAGTACTTC.

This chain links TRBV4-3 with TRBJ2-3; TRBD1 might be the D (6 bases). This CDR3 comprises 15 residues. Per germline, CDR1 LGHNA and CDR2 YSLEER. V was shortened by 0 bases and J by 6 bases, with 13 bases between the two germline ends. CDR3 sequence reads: CASSQEKGDGDTQYF. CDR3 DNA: TGCGCCAGCAGCCAAGAAAAGGGGGACGGGGATACGCAGTATTTT.

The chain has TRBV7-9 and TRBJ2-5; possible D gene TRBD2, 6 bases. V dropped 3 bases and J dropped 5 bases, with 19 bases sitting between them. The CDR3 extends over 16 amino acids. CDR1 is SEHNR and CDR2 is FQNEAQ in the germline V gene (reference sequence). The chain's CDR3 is CASSFLPSGVDETQYF. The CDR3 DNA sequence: TGTGCCAGCAGCTTCCTACCGTCGGGAGTTGACGAGACCCAGTACTTC.